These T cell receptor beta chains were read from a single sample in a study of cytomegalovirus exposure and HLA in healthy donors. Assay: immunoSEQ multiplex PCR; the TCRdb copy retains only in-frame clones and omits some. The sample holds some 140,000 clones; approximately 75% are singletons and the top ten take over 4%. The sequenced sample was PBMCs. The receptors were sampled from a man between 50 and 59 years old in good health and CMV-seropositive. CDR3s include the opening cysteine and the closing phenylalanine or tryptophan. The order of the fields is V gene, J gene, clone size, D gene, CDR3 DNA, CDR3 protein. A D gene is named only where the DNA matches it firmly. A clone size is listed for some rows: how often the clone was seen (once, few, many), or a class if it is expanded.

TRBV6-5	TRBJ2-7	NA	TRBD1	TGTGCCAGCAGCTCCAGGGGGCGCAACGAGCAGTACTTC	CASSSRGRNEQYF
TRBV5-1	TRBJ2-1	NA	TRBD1	TGCGCCAGCAGCTTAGGACAGGGGGCGCGAAATGAGCAGTTCTTC	CASSLGQGARNEQFF
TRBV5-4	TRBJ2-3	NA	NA	TGTGCCAGCAGCTTAAGCCAAAGCACAGATACGCAGTATTTT	CASSLSQSTDTQYF
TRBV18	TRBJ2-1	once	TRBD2	TGTGCCAGCTCACTATTGACAGGCTATAGGACTAGCGGGATTGTTGAGCAGTTCTTC	CASSLLTGYRTSGIVEQFF
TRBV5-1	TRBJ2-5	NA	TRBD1	TGCGCCAGCAGCTTGGGGGACAGGGCCCAAGAGACCCAGTACTTC	CASSLGDRAQETQYF
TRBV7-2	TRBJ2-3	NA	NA	TGTGCCAGCAGCTTAGGAGGCGGGGCCAGCACAGATACGCAGTATTTT	CASSLGGGASTDTQYF
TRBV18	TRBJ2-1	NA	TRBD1	TGTGCCAGCTCACCAAGGGGGCAAGCTGAGCAGTTCTTC	CASSPRGQAEQFF
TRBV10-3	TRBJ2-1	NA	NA	TGTGCCATCAGTGAGCCGAATCAGGGGAATGAGCAGTTCTTC	CAISEPNQGNEQFF
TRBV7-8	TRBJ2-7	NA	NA	TGTGCCAGCAGCCGACAGGCCTTGCTCTACGAGCAGTACTTC	CASSRQALLYEQYF
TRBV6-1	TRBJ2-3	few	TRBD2	TGTGCCAGCAGTAAACAGACTAGCGGCACAGATACGCAGTATTTT	CASSKQTSGTDTQYF
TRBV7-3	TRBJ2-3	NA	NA	TGTGCCAGCAGCTTAGGCGGGTTCAACACAGATACGCAGTATTTT	CASSLGGFNTDTQYF
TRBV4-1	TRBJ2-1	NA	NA	TGCGCCAGCAGCCAAGATAAGGACAATTACAATGAGCAGTTCTTC	CASSQDKDNYNEQFF
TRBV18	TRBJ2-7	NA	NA	TGTGCCAGCTCACCATCCCCCACAGGCCTCGAGCAGTACTTC	CASSPSPTGLEQYF
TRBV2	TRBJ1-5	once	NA	TGTGCCAGCAGTCAACAGAGCAATCAGCCCCAGCATTTT	CASSQQSNQPQHF
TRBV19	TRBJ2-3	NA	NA	TGTGCCAGTCAGACAGCTACTAGCACAGATACGCAGTATTTT	CASQTATSTDTQYF
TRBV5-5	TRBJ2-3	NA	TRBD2	TGTGCCAGCAGCTTGGTTGCGGGAGGGCCCGGGGGCACAGATACGCAGTATTTT	CASSLVAGGPGGTDTQYF
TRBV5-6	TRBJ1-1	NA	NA	TGTGCCAGCAGCTTGGGATCCCTGGGCATGAACACTGAAGCTTTCTTT	CASSLGSLGMNTEAFF
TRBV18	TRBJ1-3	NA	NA	TGTGCCAGCTCATCGGAGAGGATATCTGGAAACACCATATATTTT	CASSSERISGNTIYF
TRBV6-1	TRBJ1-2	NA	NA	TGTGCCAGCAGTGAACTCAGTTATGGCTACACCTTC	CASSELSYGYTF
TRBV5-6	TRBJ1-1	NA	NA	TGTGCCAGCAGCTTGGAACGGGGAAGGGCAGTCACTGAAGCTTTCTTT	CASSLERGRAVTEAFF
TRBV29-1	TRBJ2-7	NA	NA	TGCAGCGGATCCGGTACCGATCGCTACGAGCAGTACTTC	CSGSGTDRYEQYF
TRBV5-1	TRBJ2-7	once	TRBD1	TGCGCCAGCACCATCTTGCAGGGGGCCCACGAGCAGTACTTC	CASTILQGAHEQYF
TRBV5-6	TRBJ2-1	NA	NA	TGTGCCAGCAGCTTGGGGACTATGACCTACAATGAGCAGTTCTTC	CASSLGTMTYNEQFF
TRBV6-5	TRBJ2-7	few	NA	TGTGCCAGCAGTTACGGGCAGCCCAGCTCCTACGAGCAGTACTTC	CASSYGQPSSYEQYF
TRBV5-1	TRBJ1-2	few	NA	TGCGCCAGCAGCTTCGACTCGGGTGGCTACACCTTC	CASSFDSGGYTF
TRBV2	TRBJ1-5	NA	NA	TGTGCCAGCAGGGAGGTGTCCAGCAATCAGCCCCAGCATTTT	CASREVSSNQPQHF
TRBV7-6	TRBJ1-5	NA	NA	TGTGCCAGCAGCCCCGCGGGCGGGATCCGCCAGCCCCAGCATTTT	CASSPAGGIRQPQHF